Sequencing of this TCR beta chain was carried out in a study of regulatory T cells in long-lasting Graves disease (dated by TCRdb to the early 2020s). Study-wide context: In the newly diagnosed Graves' disease group, patients had been taking antithyroid drugs for less than 3 months. This study used TCR sequencing and RNA sequencing of peripheral blood to compare persistent Graves' disease patients against newly diagnosed Graves' disease patients. The study was registered as a clinical trial and conducted in China. A total of about 33 samples underwent TCR sequencing, from some 13 patients with persistent Graves' disease and 20 or so patients with newly diagnosed Graves' disease.

This clonotype was seen many times. Its binding antigen is unknown. No base-level quality is on record; no much larger clone is a single base apart. Trimming accounts for 8 bases at V and 6 bases at J, while the number of junction bases matched to no gene is 4. CDR1 and CDR2 are read off the germline V gene (reference sequence) as MNHEY and SMNVEV. Taken from cysteine to phenylalanine, the CDR3 has 13 residues. Just CDR3 DNA is preserved here, 39 bases in frame from base 1. The time point label for this specimen denotes: newly diagnosed GD, antithyroid drugs for less than 3 months. RNA was extracted from PBMCs in TRIzol for both TCR sequencing and RNA sequencing. The diagnosis of Graves' disease was made according to American Thyroid Association guidelines. Patients were recruited from an endocrinology department in Xi'an, China. From each patient, about 9.7 milliliters of peripheral blood was collected into an EDTA anticoagulant tube. PBMCs were isolated by Ficoll Paque Plus density gradient separation without further T cell sorting. An Agilent 2100 Bioanalyzer and agarose gel were used to check RNA quality, and a NanoDrop 2000 was used to measure RNA concentration.

Libraries were built with multiplex PCR. TCRdb shows the sequencer as Illumina HiSeq 4000. TCR beta libraries were built with iRepertoire HTBI primers and Arm-PCR amplification of CDR3 regions. Before sequencing, the PCR products underwent gel purification. From the authors' description of their analysis: Gene usage analysis of CDR3 amino acid clonotypes used the 50 to 70 TRBV and some 15 TRBJ segments found across samples. COPE and FqMerger were used to merge the filtered high-quality paired reads into contigs. Contigs were aligned with BLAST to IMGT TRBV, TRBD and TRBJ reference genes, and CDR3 was defined per IMGT. Clonotypes above 0.1% frequency were classified as highly expanded clones. Repertoire diversity was measured by Shannon entropy, and V-J evenness by the Gini coefficient. A clonotype found in more than one individual was treated as public. Through fastp at Q25 and MiXCR, TCRdb rebuilt clones from the public reads, retaining in-frame beta chains. Records with the same CDR3 protein are collapsed into one entry carrying the most frequent genes and DNA. The V and J calls were not made by the authors but by TCRdb's processing. Present in this sample are under 450,000 distinct CDR3 sequences, roughly 16% of which were seen just once. The top ten constitute around 20% of the sample.

The study at large found these results: Compared with newly diagnosed patients, persistent Graves' disease patients had lower TCR Shannon entropy and fewer highly expanded clones, which suggests clonal expansion. The authors noted that the small sample size was a limitation that may lower accuracy. Because the primary lesion, thyroid tissue, could not be accessed, the study looked at peripheral blood alone. Sequencing and analysis were restricted to the TCR beta chain. Persistent patients shared more public clonotypes among themselves (roughly 2,700) than newly diagnosed patients did (approximately 900). Preferential use of TRBV28, TRBJ1-2 and TRBJ2-5 was observed in persistent disease, whereas TRBV20-1 and TRBJ2-1 were favored in newly diagnosed disease.

Separately, the same data were catalogued under a study of T cells in Graves' hyperthyroidism and ophthalmopathy. Taken from the second paper: Graves' hyperthyroidism was defined as stable when no progression to ophthalmopathy occurred over 18 months of follow-up. Hyperthyroidism patients were newly diagnosed, with disease duration under 2 months, and aged 18 to 65 years. Exclusion was applied to patients with uncontrolled infections, other autoimmune diseases, pregnancy or lactation. Diagnoses were based on clinical symptoms, serum thyroxine and TRAb, thyroid ultrasound and orbital computed tomography. A first-round RT-PCR of the TCR CDR3 used the HTBI primer set with the Qiagen OneStep RT-PCR kit. Most expanded thyroid clonotypes (frequency above 0.001) were also found in blood, which suggests that blood repertoires may mirror thyroid immune responses. A 13 V-J signature model separated ophthalmopathy from stable hyperthyroidism, with 87.88% sensitivity and 81.08% specificity in cross-validation and 80%/75% in testing. In validation, the model predicted progression to ophthalmopathy a median of about 6 months before onset, with about 67% sensitivity and 72.22% specificity. A discovery cohort of about a hundred patients, roughly 45 with Graves' ophthalmopathy and approximately 57 with stable Graves' hyperthyroidism, was used to find distinguishing TCR V-J signatures. Whether ophthalmopathy could be predicted prospectively was tested in an independent validation cohort made up of roughly 20 hyperthyroidism patients plus 17 patients who later progressed to ophthalmopathy. The roughly 100 discovery patients were divided at random into training and test sets in a 7:3 ratio. Thyroid tissue and blood T-cell repertoires from several Graves' hyperthyroidism patients were also compared in the study. Following sampling, methimazole starting at 30 mg daily was given to hyperthyroidism patients, and high-dose intravenous methylprednisolone was given to ophthalmopathy patients. Libraries were constructed in a second round of multiplex PCR, after which size selection and purification were carried out. Sequencing of the libraries was done on an Illumina HiSeq2000 using paired-end 100 bp reads. SOAPnuke was used to process the raw data, removing reads that contained adapters or uncalled bases, had a mean Phred below 15, or lacked an exact match to the constant primer or identifier. High-quality paired reads were merged with COPE v1.2.5, and unique nucleotide sequences were defined as clonotypes. MiTCR v1.1 was used to align clonotypes to the IMGT TRBV, TRBD and TRBJ reference segments. The analysis was restricted to V-J combinations with a frequency above 0.0001, which together covered 99% to 99.2% of the repertoires. A TCS score was defined as the ratio between F50 (clonal expansion) and ExV (chaos), using BLOSUM62-based TCRdist between CDR3 peptides within each V-J. Welch's t-statistics and random forest reduced 500 to 650 V-J features to about 13, which were used in a naive Bayes classifier (R e1071). No statistical method was used to set the sample size in advance, and investigators knew the group allocation. According to the paper, TCR Vbeta CDR3 sequencing was carried out on around 140 peripheral blood samples, which came from about 45 ophthalmopathy, approximately 78 hyperthyroidism and roughly 17 progressor patients.

The specimen was peripheral blood mononuclear cells (PBMCs), collected at new diagnosis, from a patient treated with antithyroid drugs. This clonotype originated in a woman younger than 35 with Graves disease. Donor details come from another sample of the same person, matched by shared clones. Recombination joined TRBV27 with TRBJ2-3; 11 nucleotides in the junction match TRBD1. This receptor has the CDR3 CASGTGGSDTQYF. The DNA reads as follows: TGTGCCAGCGGGACAGGGGGGTCCGATACGCAGTATTTT.